In its sample, the clone carrying this T cell receptor (beta chain) was seen a few times. This sample is part of a study of beta chain features in type 1 diabetes. V was trimmed by 0 bases and J by 3 bases, leaving 9 bases between them. The germline V gene encodes CDR1 GTSNPN and CDR2 SVGIG (reference sequence). The CDR3 has 14 amino acids. Reverse transcription of all isolated RNA meant that expressed TCRB transcripts were sequenced. Some clones are missing from TCRdb's copy, which holds only in-frame ones; the method was immunoSEQ multiplex PCR. The data contain hundreds of thousands of clones, 30% of them singletons.

The sequence was collected from a young man in good health. V and J are TRBV30 and TRBJ2-1; the D gene is possibly TRBD2 (5 bases). The sequenced material came from naive CD4+ T cells from blood. CDR3 coding DNA: TGTGCCTGGAGTGTATGGAGCGGCTACAATGAGCAGTTCTTC. As protein: CAWSVWSGYNEQFF.